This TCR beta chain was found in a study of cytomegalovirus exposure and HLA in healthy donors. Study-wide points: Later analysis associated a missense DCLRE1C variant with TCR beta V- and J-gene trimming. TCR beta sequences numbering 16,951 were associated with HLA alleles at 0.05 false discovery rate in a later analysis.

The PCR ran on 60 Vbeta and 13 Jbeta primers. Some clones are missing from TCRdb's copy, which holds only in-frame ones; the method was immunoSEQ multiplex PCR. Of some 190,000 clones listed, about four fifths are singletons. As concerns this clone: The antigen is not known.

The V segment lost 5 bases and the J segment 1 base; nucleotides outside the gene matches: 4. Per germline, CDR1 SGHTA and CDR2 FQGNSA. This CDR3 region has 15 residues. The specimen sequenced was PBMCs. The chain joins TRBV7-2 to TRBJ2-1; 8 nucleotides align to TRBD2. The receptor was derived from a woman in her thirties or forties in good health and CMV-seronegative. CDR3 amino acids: CASSLSGISYNEQFF. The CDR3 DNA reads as TGTGCCAGCAGCCTTAGCGGGATATCCTACAATGAGCAGTTCTTC.